The 17 T cell receptor beta chains listed next were all sequenced from one sample in a study of T-cell memory formation after mild COVID-19 (dated by TCRdb to the early 2020s). Library prep was done by 5' RACE. The instrument was an Illumina NovaSeq 6000. TCRdb passed the public sequencing reads through fastp at Q25 and MiXCR, retaining productive beta sequences. Every distinct CDR3 protein forms one entry, paired with its most common genes and DNA. Present in this sample are 140,000 to 150,000 distinct CDR3 sequences, under 30% of which were seen just once. The ten largest make up roughly a quarter of the sample. Input material: PBMCs or a T cell subset sorted from them (not recorded which). These receptors all come from an adult woman who had mild COVID-19 (a few samples of this study predate the infection). The sample titles of this study are shuffled in the database, so cell type and time point are left out; the donor was told from shared clones.

The rearrangement joins TRBV5-1 to TRBJ1-1; D ambiguous. Trimming removed 0 bases at V and 2 bases at J, with 8 bases between. The germline gives CDR1 SGHRS, CDR2 YFSETQ. The length of the CDR3 is 14 residues. The CDR3 loop is CASSLGAANTEAFF. In DNA form, the CDR3 reads TGCGCCAGCAGCTTGGGGGCGGCTAACACTGAAGCTTTCTTT. The full variable domain, rest sourced from reference TRBV5-1 and TRBJ1-1, is KAGVTQTPRYLIKTRGQQVTLSCSPISGHRSVSWYQQTPGQGLQFLFEYFSETQRNKGNFPGRFSGRQFSNSRSEMNVSTLELGDSALYLCASSLGAANTEAFFGQGTRLTVV.

The genes are TRBV7-9 and TRBJ2-7, with D perhaps matching TRBD1 (6 bases). The germline gives CDR1 SEHNR, CDR2 FQNEAQ (reference sequence). The V gene lost 3 bases and the J gene lost 3 bases, with 9 bases spanning the gap. The CDR3 consists of 13 residues. The CDR3 is CASSLQGNYEQYF. CDR3 coding DNA: TGTGCCAGCAGCTTGCAGGGGAACTACGAGCAGTACTTC.

This clonotype was seen more than once but under ten times. This rearrangement joins TRBV12-3 or TRBV12-4 to TRBJ2-7; D is unresolved. The CDR3 loop spans 14 amino acids. The V end lost 2 bases, the J end lost 3 bases, and 11 bases lay between the germline ends. The CDR3 sequence: CASSLTARYYEQYF. The CDR3 DNA follows: TGTGCCAGCAGTTTAACGGCCCGATACTACGAGCAGTACTTC.

The chain uses TRBV29-1 and TRBJ1-1, with a weak D call TRBD1 (6 bases). V was shortened by 6 bases and J by 1 base, with 15 bases between the two germline ends. This CDR3 is built from 14 residues. The V gene's germline CDR1 is SQVTM and CDR2 ANQGSEA. The CDR3 sequence is CSVDLQGSNTEAFF. The CDR3 DNA follows: TGCAGCGTGGACTTACAGGGTTCGAACACTGAAGCTTTCTTT.

This clonotype turned up a few times. The rearrangement uses TRBV5-1 and TRBJ1-2; TRBD1 matches 7 bases. The germline CDR1 and CDR2 sequences are SGHRS and YFSETQ. The CDR3 loop spans 15 amino acids. Unmatched junction bases numbered 12, after V lost 4 bases and J lost 6 bases. The CDR3 reads CASSHTDRAQDGYTF. As DNA, the CDR3 is TGCGCCAGCAGCCACACCGACAGGGCTCAAGATGGCTACACCTTC. Supplemented by reference TRBV5-1 and TRBJ1-2, the full variable domain reads KAGVTQTPRYLIKTRGQQVTLSCSPISGHRSVSWYQQTPGQGLQFLFEYFSETQRNKGNFPGRFSGRQFSNSRSEMNVSTLELGDSALYLCASSHTDRAQDGYTFGSGTRLTVV.

The chain joins TRBV29-1 to TRBJ2-7; 9 bases are a match to TRBD2. The CDR3 is 15 residues long. After removal of 6 bases from V and 2 bases from J, the junction contained 11 bases not matched to a gene. Germline CDR1 and CDR2: SQVTM and ANQGSEA. CDR3 in DNA: TGCAGCGTAGAGGACGGGACTAGCACCACCTACGAGCAGTACTTC. The encoded protein is CSVEDGTSTTYEQYF.

This clonotype was found a few times. The chain joins TRBV20-1 to TRBJ2-7, with D perhaps matching TRBD1 (6 bases). The CDR3 consists of 14 residues. V was trimmed by 5 bases and J by 3 bases, leaving 17 bases between them. The germline V gene encodes CDR1 DFQATT and CDR2 SNEGSKA (reference sequence). CDR3 sequence reads: CSASSPGVDYEQYF. CDR3 DNA sequence: TGCAGTGCTTCCTCCCCAGGGGTTGACTACGAGCAGTACTTC.

In its sample, this clonotype was seen once. The chain uses TRBV28 and TRBJ2-3, with TRBD2 matching 13 bases. Germline V gene lookup returns CDR1 MDHEN and CDR2 SYDVKM. The CDR3 length is 17 residues. The trim removed 6 bases at V and 4 bases at J, leaving 10 bases unmatched. The CDR3 protein is CASRIGLAGVGADTQYF. The CDR3 DNA is TGTGCCAGCAGAATAGGACTAGCGGGAGTAGGTGCAGATACGCAGTATTTT. Using reference TRBV28 and TRBJ2-3 for the parts outside the CDR3, the full variable domain is DVKVTQSSRYLVKRTGEKVFLECVQDMDHENMFWYRQDPGLGLRLIYFSYDVKMKEKGDIPEGYSVSREKKERFSLILESASTNQTSMYLCASRIGLAGVGADTQYFGPGTRLTVL.

This clonotype appeared a few times. This chain uses TRBV7-9 with TRBJ1-1, with D hard to call. Germline V gives CDR1 SEHNR, CDR2 FQNEAQ (reference sequence). The CDR3 has 12 residues. Trimming took 4 bases from V and 6 from J, leaving 9 bases between them. CDR3 sequence reads: CASSSMGAEAFF. CDR3 DNA: TGTGCCAGCAGCTCTATGGGCGCTGAAGCTTTCTTT. Complete variable domain (other parts from reference TRBV7-9 and TRBJ1-1): DTGVSQNPRHKITKRGQNVTFRCDPISEHNRLYWYRQTLGQGPEFLTYFQNEAQLEKSRLLSDRFSAERPKGSFSTLEIQRTEQGDSAMYLCASSSMGAEAFFGQGTRLTVV.

The chain combines TRBV6-5 with TRBJ2-5, with D perhaps matching TRBD2 (5 bases). The germline V gene encodes CDR1 MNHEY and CDR2 SVGAGI. This CDR3 has 15 amino acids. V lost 0 bases to trimming and J lost 5 bases, with 13 bases between them. CDR3 residues: CASSYSSGQGETQYF. CDR3 nucleotide sequence: TGTGCCAGCAGTTACTCGAGCGGCCAAGGGGAGACCCAGTACTTC.

This clonotype was detected only a few times. The chain employs TRBV7-9 and TRBJ2-7; no reliable D call. Trimming removed 1 base at V and 6 bases at J, with 10 bases between. This CDR3 has 13 amino acids. Germline assignment: CDR1 SEHNR and CDR2 FQNEAQ (reference sequence). This CDR3 is CASSLGSKVEQYF. CDR3 sequence (DNA): TGTGCCAGCAGCTTAGGGTCAAAAGTCGAGCAGTACTTC.

This clonotype occurred a few times. This chain joins TRBV9 and TRBJ2-3; 10 nucleotides match TRBD2. This CDR3 region has 15 residues. The V and J ends lost 4 bases and 2 bases, in that order; junction bases with no gene match: 4. The V gene's germline CDR1 is SGDLS and CDR2 YYNGEE. This CDR3 reads CASSFSGGTTDTQYF. CDR3 in DNA: TGTGCCAGCAGCTTTAGCGGGGGGACCACAGATACGCAGTATTTT.

This clonotype was seen only a few times. V gene TRBV12-3 or TRBV12-4 combines with J gene TRBJ1-2, with a possible D match to TRBD1 (5 bases). V lost 2 bases, J lost 4 bases, and 11 bases lay in between. This CDR3 is built from 14 residues. CDR3 sequence reads: CASSLQGSGYGYTF. CDR3 sequence (DNA): TGTGCCAGCAGTTTACAGGGCTCGGGCTATGGCTACACCTTC.

The chain is built from TRBV7-8 and TRBJ2-1; 13 bases map to TRBD2. The CDR3 is 15 amino acids. Germline V gives CDR1 SGHVS, CDR2 FQNEAQ. The trim removed 5 bases at V and 7 bases at J, leaving 5 bases unmatched. CDR3 protein: CASSPGTSGKNEQFF. The DNA for the CDR3 is TGTGCCAGCAGCCCCGGGACTAGCGGGAAGAATGAGCAGTTCTTC.

V and J are TRBV4-1 and TRBJ1-1; 7 nucleotides agree with TRBD1. Germline V gene lookup returns CDR1 MGHRA and CDR2 YSYEKL. The CDR3 has 16 amino acids. V was pared by 4 bases and J by 1 base, with 9 bases of the junction left unmatched. Here the CDR3 DNA reads TGCGCCAGCAGCCCACTCCCCGGGACAGAGAACACTGAAGCTTTCTTT. This gives the protein CASSPLPGTENTEAFF.

This clonotype was recorded a few times. This chain uses TRBV28 with TRBJ2-5; D is unresolved. The CDR3 sequence is 13 residues long. Trimming removed 6 bases at V and 4 bases at J, with 12 bases between. The germline gives CDR1 MDHEN, CDR2 SYDVKM. CDR3 sequence: CASSKGGVETQYF. The CDR3 coding sequence is TGTGCCAGCAGCAAGGGCGGTGTAGAGACCCAGTACTTC. The full variable domain, completed using reference TRBV28 and TRBJ2-5, is DVKVTQSSRYLVKRTGEKVFLECVQDMDHENMFWYRQDPGLGLRLIYFSYDVKMKEKGDIPEGYSVSREKKERFSLILESASTNQTSMYLCASSKGGVETQYFGPGTRLLVL.

The rearrangement uses TRBV19 and TRBJ2-1; 11 nucleotides align to TRBD2. This CDR3 spans 15 amino acids. V lost 6 bases and J lost 0; bases outside the gene matches: 1. Germline V lookup: CDR1 LNHDA, CDR2 SQIVND (reference sequence). The CDR3 region is CASRLAGGSYNEQFF. The CDR3 DNA follows: TGTGCCAGTAGGCTAGCGGGGGGCTCCTACAATGAGCAGTTCTTC. The full variable domain, rest sourced from reference TRBV19 and TRBJ2-1, is DGGITQSPKYLFRKEGQNVTLSCEQNLNHDAMYWYRQDPGQGLRLIYYSQIVNDFQKGDIAEGYSVSREKKESFPLTVTSAQKNPTAFYLCASRLAGGSYNEQFFGPGTRLTVL.